One sample yielded the 31 T cell receptor beta chains listed below, sequenced in a study of T cells after yellow fever vaccination. TCRdb analysed the 5' RACE reads with MiXCR anew, one entry per CDR3 protein. The sample shows roughly 250,000 distinct CDR3 sequences, around 13% of them seen only once. The material was CD4+ T cells sorted from PBMCs, obtained 45 days after the yellow fever booster vaccination. The receptors were sampled from a man between 25 and 39 years old who received the YFV17D yellow fever vaccine.

This clonotype was seen a few times. The chain carries TRBV5-1 and TRBJ1-5, with D unclear. This CDR3 region has 15 residues. Germline assignment: CDR1 SGHRS and CDR2 YFSETQ. The germline V and J ends were trimmed by 0 bases and 4 bases, with 11 bases remaining between them. CDR3 sequence (DNA): TGCGCCAGCAGCTTGGACGGGAGGAGGAATCAGCCCCAGCATTTT. As protein: CASSLDGRRNQPQHF.

The table lists this clonotype with a few counts. The chain uses TRBV7-8 and TRBJ2-5; 9 nucleotides line up with TRBD2. Germline-derived CDR1 and CDR2 are SGHVS and FQNEAQ. Trimming at V came to 1 base and at J to 3 bases, leaving 6 bases not matched to a gene. This CDR3 spans 16 amino acids. The CDR3 DNA sequence: TGTGCCAGCAGCTTAGTTCTTAGCGGGAGAAAAGAGACCCAGTACTTC. It yields the protein CASSLVLSGRKETQYF.

In this sample, this clonotype turned up many times. V usage is TRBV9 and J usage is TRBJ2-2, with D maybe TRBD2 (5 bases). The CDR3 has 16 residues. The V gene lost 4 bases and the J gene lost 0 bases, with 13 bases spanning the gap. The germline gives CDR1 SGDLS, CDR2 YYNGEE. CDR3 region: CASSPRAGANTGELFF. The DNA for the CDR3 is TGTGCCAGCAGCCCCCGGGCGGGCGCGAACACCGGGGAGCTGTTTTTT.

The chain has TRBV6-5 and TRBJ2-1, with 7 bases that match TRBD1. This CDR3 comprises 13 residues. Germline lookup yields CDR1 MNHEY and CDR2 SVGAGI. V dropped 6 bases and J dropped 9; count of bases not matched to a gene: 8. The CDR3 region is CASRRSGDSEQFF. The DNA for the CDR3 is TGTGCCAGCAGGCGATCAGGGGACAGTGAGCAGTTCTTC.

This chain links TRBV20-1 with TRBJ1-2; 7 bases are shared with TRBD1. This CDR3 comprises 14 residues. Germline lookup yields CDR1 DFQATT and CDR2 SNEGSKA (reference sequence). Trimming at V came to 3 bases and at J to 2 bases, leaving 6 bases not matched to a gene. CDR3 sequence (DNA): TGCAGTGCTAGCGAAACAGGGGCGAACTATGGCTACACCTTC. Its protein is CSASETGANYGYTF.

The gene calls are TRBV20-1 and TRBJ2-1; weak D call: TRBD2 (7 bases). The CDR3 runs to 14 residues. Deletions cut 6 bases from V and 5 bases from J, with 17 bases between. Per the germline V gene, CDR1 is DFQATT and CDR2 is SNEGSKA (reference sequence). In DNA form, the CDR3 reads TGCAGTGCCAGGGGACTACCCCTCCACAATGAGCAGTTCTTC. Its protein is CSARGLPLHNEQFF.

V and J are TRBV7-9 and TRBJ2-1, with 9 nucleotides matching TRBD1. The ends lost 4 bases at V and 8 bases at J; junction bases unmatched: 9. This CDR3 has 15 residues. Germline V gives CDR1 SEHNR, CDR2 FQNEAQ (reference sequence). The CDR3 sequence is CASSSPGTGYDEQFF. Written as DNA, the CDR3 is TGTGCCAGCAGCTCGCCCGGGACAGGGTACGATGAGCAGTTCTTC.

This clonotype showed up just a few times. The chain couples TRBV12-3 or TRBV12-4 to TRBJ1-3; maybe TRBD1 (5 bases). CDR3 size: 15 residues. Trimming cost V 6 bases and J 0 bases, with 12 bases left between them. This CDR3 reads CASSQGLLSGNTIYF. For the CDR3, the DNA is TGTGCCAGCAGCCAGGGACTGCTCTCTGGAAACACCATATATTTT.

The J gene is TRBJ2-3, the V gene TRBV10-2, with D possibly called TRBD1 or TRBD2 (5 bases each). The germline gives CDR1 WSHSY, CDR2 SAAADI. The CDR3 consists of 13 residues. V gave up 4 bases and J gave up 7 bases, with 12 bases separating them. The CDR3 loop is CASSVLEGHTQYF. In nucleotides, the CDR3 is TGCGCCAGCAGTGTGCTCGAGGGGCATACGCAGTATTTT.

The chain recombines TRBV28 with TRBJ2-5; 11 nucleotides match TRBD1. The CDR3 length is 15 residues. V lost 4 bases and J lost 4; bases outside the gene matches: 5. CDR1 and CDR2 (germline): MDHEN, SYDVKM. This CDR3 is CASSSRTGGPETQYF. The CDR3 DNA follows: TGTGCCAGCAGTTCAAGGACAGGGGGCCCAGAGACCCAGTACTTC.

This clonotype was counted only a few times. The V call is TRBV5-1, the J call TRBJ2-5; 14 positions match TRBD2. V gave up 3 bases and J gave up 5 bases; unmatched junction bases: 3. Germline CDR1 is SGHRS and CDR2 is YFSETQ. This CDR3 is 15 amino acids long. In DNA, the CDR3 is TGCGCCAGCAGCTCAGGGACTAGCGGGAGTGAGACCCAGTACTTC. Protein sequence: CASSSGTSGSETQYF.

For the CDR3, the DNA is TGCGCCAGCAGCTTCGGGTACGGGGGAAATCAGCCCCAGCATTTT. Its protein product is CASSFGYGGNQPQHF. V and J are TRBV5-1 and TRBJ1-5; tentatively, D is TRBD1 (5 bases). In germline, CDR1 is SGHRS, CDR2 YFSETQ. Trimming took 2 bases from V and 4 from J, leaving 13 bases between them. The CDR3 length is 15 residues.

This clonotype was observed many times. V gene TRBV18 combines with J gene TRBJ2-7; unclear D gene. V was pared by 8 bases and J by 1 base, with 12 bases between. Germline-derived CDR1 and CDR2 are KGHSH and LQKENI. The CDR3 is made up of 13 amino acids. The CDR3 region has the DNA TGTGCCAGCAGCTTAAGCAGTTCCTACGAGCAGTACTTC. Translation gives CASSLSSSYEQYF. The whole variable domain, remainder taken from reference TRBV18 and TRBJ2-7, is NAGVMQNPRHLVRRRGQEARLRCSPMKGHSHVYWYRQLPEEGLKFMVYLQKENIIDESGMPKERFSAEFPKEGPSILRIQQVVRGDSAAYFCASSLSSSYEQYFGPGTRLTVT.

This clonotype was recorded a few times. The genes are TRBV6-1 and TRBJ2-2; 7 bases are shared with TRBD2. CDR3 size: 19 residues. Germline-derived CDR1 and CDR2 are MNHNS and SASEGT. V shed 5 bases and J 2 bases; nucleotides not matched to a gene: 17. CDR3 sequence (DNA): TGTGCCAGCAGTACCACACCCCCTAGGCTAGCGGAAAACACCGGGGAGCTGTTTTTT. Amino acid sequence: CASSTTPPRLAENTGELFF.

This clonotype was detected a few times. The CDR3 region has the DNA TGTGCCAGCAGCTACTCAGGGGGAGATAATTCACCCCTCCACTTT. The encoded protein is CASSYSGGDNSPLHF. The rearrangement links TRBV9 to TRBJ1-6; 7 bases map to TRBD1. The length of the CDR3 is 15 residues. Germline V gene sequence: CDR1 SGDLS, CDR2 YYNGEE. J was trimmed by 5 bases and V by 4 bases; bases with no gene match: 6.

This clonotype turned up a few times. The chain employs TRBV5-1 and TRBJ2-5; TRBD2 matches at 11 bases. The CDR3 consists of 15 residues. J lost 3 bases, V lost 4 bases, and 5 bases had no gene match. The germline V gene has CDR1 SGHRS and CDR2 YFSETQ. The CDR3 loop is CASSMTSGKEETQYF. The CDR3 DNA reads TGCGCCAGCAGCATGACTAGCGGGAAAGAAGAGACCCAGTACTTC.

The gene calls are TRBV7-2 and TRBJ2-6; D possibly corresponds to TRBD1 (5 bases). CDR1 and CDR2 from the germline V gene are SGHTA and FQGNSA. With 5 bases removed from V and 0 bases from J, the gap between germline ends came to 11 bases. The CDR3 length is 16 residues. In DNA, the CDR3 is TGTGCCAGCAGCCCCCGACAGATCTCTGGGGCCAACGTCCTGACTTTC. It specifies CASSPRQISGANVLTF.

This clonotype was recorded many times. The J gene is TRBJ1-2, the V gene TRBV28; a possible D gene is TRBD1 (6 bases). CDR1 is MDHEN and CDR2 is SYDVKM in the germline V gene. Trimming stripped 5 bases from V and 5 bases from J, with 9 bases between. The CDR3 length is 12 residues. Written as DNA, the CDR3 is TGTGCCAGCAGTCTACAGGGATATGGCTACACCTTC. Protein: CASSLQGYGYTF.

This clonotype has a handful of counts. The V call is TRBV15, the J call TRBJ2-4; 9 nucleotides align to TRBD2. The CDR3 sequence is 16 residues long. V was pared by 1 base and J by 2 bases, with 3 bases of the junction left unmatched. Per germline, CDR1 LNHNV and CDR2 YYDKDF (reference sequence). The CDR3 loop is CATSRGSGSTKNIQYF. DNA for the CDR3: TGTGCCACCAGCAGAGGTAGCGGGAGTACCAAAAACATTCAGTACTTC.

This clonotype was counted ten times or more. This chain uses TRBV5-1 with TRBJ2-2, with D tentatively TRBD2 (6 bases). V lost 2 bases, J lost 5 bases, and 13 bases lay in between. Germline CDR1 SGHRS, CDR2 YFSETQ. The CDR3 totals 15 residues. CDR3 region: CASSFGLAPTGELFF. The DNA of the CDR3 is TGCGCCAGCAGCTTCGGTCTAGCGCCGACCGGGGAGCTGTTTTTT.

A few counts support this clonotype. The gene calls are TRBV6-2 or TRBV6-3 and TRBJ2-7; D possibly uses TRBD1 or TRBD2 (5 bases each). The CDR3 contains 16 residues. V was pared by 8 bases and J by 0 bases, with 20 bases between. CDR1 is MNHEY and CDR2 is SVGEGT in the germline V gene. This chain's CDR3 is CASRPFGTQVSYEQYF. The CDR3 nucleotides are TGTGCCAGCCGACCCTTCGGGACCCAGGTCTCCTACGAGCAGTACTTC.

This clonotype was recorded many times. This chain links TRBV6-2 or TRBV6-3 with TRBJ2-5; 7 nucleotides match TRBD1. CDR3 length: 12 residues. Losses at the gene ends were 1 base for V and 13 bases for J; bases not matched to a gene: 6. From germline, CDR1 is MNHEY and CDR2 SVGEGT. As DNA, the CDR3 is TGTGCCAGCAGTTACTATTCCGGGACAGCGTACTTC. Encoded protein: CASSYYSGTAYF.

This clonotype has only a few counts. The J gene is TRBJ1-5, the V gene TRBV5-1, with TRBD1 matching 9 bases. The CDR3 runs to 15 residues. V was pared by 7 bases and J by 5 bases, with 10 bases of the junction left unmatched. The germline V gene encodes CDR1 SGHRS and CDR2 YFSETQ. The CDR3 reads CASSEGTGTYQPQHF. The CDR3 DNA reads as TGCGCCAGCTCAGAGGGGACAGGGACGTATCAGCCCCAGCATTTT.

The chain is built from TRBV10-2 and TRBJ2-1; D possibly uses TRBD1 or TRBD2 (5 bases each). Germline V CDR1 and CDR2: WSHSY, SAAADI. V was shortened by 3 bases and J by 10 bases, with 13 bases between the two germline ends. The CDR3 covers 13 residues. In nucleotides, the CDR3 is TGCGCCAGCAGTGAACCGGGACCCCGGGAGCAGTTCTTC. Amino acid sequence: CASSEPGPREQFF.

This chain connects TRBV19 to TRBJ2-1; D not resolved. Germline lookup yields CDR1 LNHDA and CDR2 SQIVND (reference sequence). CDR3 length equals 12 residues. V lost 4 bases and J 7 bases, leaving 8 bases between the germline ends. The DNA for the CDR3 is TGTGCCAGTAGTACGTCTTGGAATGAGCAGTTCTTC. It yields the protein CASSTSWNEQFF.

The chain links TRBV20-1 to TRBJ2-7; weak D call: TRBD1 (5 bases). In germline, CDR1 is DFQATT, CDR2 SNEGSKA (reference sequence). Trimming cost V 6 bases and J 0 bases, with 15 bases left between them. CDR3 length: 14 residues. The CDR3 protein is CSASIPRDSYEQYF. As DNA, the CDR3 is TGCAGTGCATCGATTCCCAGGGACTCCTACGAGCAGTACTTC.

The chain is built from TRBV3-1 and TRBJ2-2; D is undetermined. This CDR3 spans 14 amino acids. The V end lost 4 bases, the J end lost 7 bases, and 13 bases lay between the germline ends. Germline V gene lookup returns CDR1 LGHDT and CDR2 YNNKEL (reference sequence). In DNA form, the CDR3 reads TGTGCCAGCAGCCGGCCCACACTGGGCGGGGAGCTGTTTTTT. It specifies CASSRPTLGGELFF.

V usage is TRBV27 and J usage is TRBJ1-1; the D is unclear. The CDR3 spans 13 residues. Trimming pared 7 bases from V and 1 base from J, leaving 10 bases between. Germline V gene lookup returns CDR1 MNHEY and CDR2 SMNVEV (reference sequence). The CDR3 region has the DNA TGTGCCAGCACGGGGTACGGGAACACTGAAGCTTTCTTT. It specifies CASTGYGNTEAFF.

V usage is TRBV24-1 and J usage is TRBJ1-2; D uncertain. This CDR3 comprises 15 residues. CDR1 is KGHDR, CDR2 SFDVKD, per germline. Trimming cost V 3 bases and J 2 bases, with 12 bases left between them. CDR3 amino acids: CATSDSGERNYGYTF. CDR3 nucleotides: TGTGCCACCAGTGATAGCGGGGAGAGGAACTATGGCTACACCTTC.

V gene TRBV5-4 combines with J gene TRBJ2-5; TRBD1 might be the D (5 bases). The CDR3 has 12 residues. V was clipped by 4 bases and J by 3 bases, with 7 bases between them. Germline V lookup: CDR1 SGHNT, CDR2 YYREEE (reference sequence). CDR3 protein: CASSRTKETQYF. The CDR3 DNA is TGTGCCAGCAGCCGGACAAAAGAGACCCAGTACTTC.

The chain carries TRBV4-3 and TRBJ1-5; no reliable D call. V was clipped by 2 bases and J by 8 bases, with 10 bases between them. This CDR3 is 13 amino acids long. Germline V lookup: CDR1 LGHNA, CDR2 YSLEER. CDR3 coding DNA: TGCGCCAGCAGCCAAAGGAGGTTTGAGCCCCAGCATTTT. Its protein product is CASSQRRFEPQHF.